There are many counts of the clone carrying this T cell receptor beta chain. V was cut by 5 bases and J by 6 bases, with 10 bases left in between. The CDR3 is 11 amino acids. Per the germline V gene, CDR1 is SQVTM and CDR2 is ANQGSEA. The sample is drawn from a study of T cells of healthy individuals. TCRdb redid the calling of the 5' RACE reads with MiXCR, one entry per CDR3 protein. Among 50,000 to 55,000 distinct CDR3 sequences listed, 14% to 15% were seen once. This TCR derives from a human donor in good health. This chain connects TRBV29-1 to TRBJ1-2; the D gene is possibly TRBD1 (6 bases). The chain's CDR3 is CSVSGVDGYTF. DNA of the CDR3: TGCAGCGTTTCAGGGGTGGATGGCTACACCTTC.